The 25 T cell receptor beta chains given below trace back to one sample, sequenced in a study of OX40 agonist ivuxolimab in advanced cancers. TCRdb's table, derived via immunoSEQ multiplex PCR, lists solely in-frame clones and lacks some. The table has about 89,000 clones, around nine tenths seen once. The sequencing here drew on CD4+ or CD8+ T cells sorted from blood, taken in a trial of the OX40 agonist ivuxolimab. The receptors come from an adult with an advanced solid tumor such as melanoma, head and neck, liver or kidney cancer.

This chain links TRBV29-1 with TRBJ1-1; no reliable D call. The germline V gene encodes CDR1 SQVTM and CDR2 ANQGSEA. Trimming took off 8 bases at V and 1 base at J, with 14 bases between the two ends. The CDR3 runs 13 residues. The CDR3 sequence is CSTSHGPNTEAFF. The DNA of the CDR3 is TGCAGCACTAGCCACGGACCGAACACTGAAGCTTTCTTT.

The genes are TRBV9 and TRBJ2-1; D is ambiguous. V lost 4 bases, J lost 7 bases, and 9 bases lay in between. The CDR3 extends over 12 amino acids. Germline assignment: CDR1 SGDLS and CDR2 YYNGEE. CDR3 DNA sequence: TGTGCCAGCAGCCCAGACGGGAATGAGCAGTTCTTC. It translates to CASSPDGNEQFF.

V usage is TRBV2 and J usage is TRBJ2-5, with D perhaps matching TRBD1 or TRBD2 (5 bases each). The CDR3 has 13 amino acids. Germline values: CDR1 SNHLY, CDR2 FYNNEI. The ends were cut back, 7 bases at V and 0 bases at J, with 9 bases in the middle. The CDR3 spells CASKGPYQETQYF. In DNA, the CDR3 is TGTGCCAGCAAGGGACCGTACCAAGAGACCCAGTACTTC.

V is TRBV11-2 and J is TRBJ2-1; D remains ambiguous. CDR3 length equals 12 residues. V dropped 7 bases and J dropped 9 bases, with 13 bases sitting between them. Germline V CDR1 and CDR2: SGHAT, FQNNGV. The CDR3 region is CASTHLGGEQFF. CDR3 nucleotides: TGTGCCAGCACCCACCTGGGTGGTGAGCAGTTCTTC.

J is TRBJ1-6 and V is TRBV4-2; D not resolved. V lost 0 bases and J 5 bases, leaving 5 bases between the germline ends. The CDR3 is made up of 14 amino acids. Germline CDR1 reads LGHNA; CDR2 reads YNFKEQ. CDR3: CASSQDRNNSPLHF. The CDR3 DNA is TGTGCCAGCAGCCAAGATAGAAATAATTCACCCCTCCACTTT.

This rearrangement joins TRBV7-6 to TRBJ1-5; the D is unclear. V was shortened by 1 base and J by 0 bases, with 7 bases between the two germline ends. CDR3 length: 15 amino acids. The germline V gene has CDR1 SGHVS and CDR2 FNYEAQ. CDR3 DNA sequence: TGTGCCAGCAGCTTAGGGCAGTATAGCAATCAGCCCCAGCATTTT. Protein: CASSLGQYSNQPQHF. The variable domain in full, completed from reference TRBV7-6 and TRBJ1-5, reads GAGVSQSPRYKVTKRGQDVALRCDPISGHVSLYWYRQALGQGPEFLTYFNYEAQQDKSGLPNDRFSAERPEGSISTLTIQRTEQRDSAMYRCASSLGQYSNQPQHFGDGTRLSIL.

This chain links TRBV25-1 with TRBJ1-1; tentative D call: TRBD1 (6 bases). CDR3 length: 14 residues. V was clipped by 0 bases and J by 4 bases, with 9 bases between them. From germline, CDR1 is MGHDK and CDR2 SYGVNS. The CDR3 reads CASSEYRGGTEAFF. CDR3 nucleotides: TGTGCCAGCAGTGAATATAGGGGGGGCACTGAAGCTTTCTTT.

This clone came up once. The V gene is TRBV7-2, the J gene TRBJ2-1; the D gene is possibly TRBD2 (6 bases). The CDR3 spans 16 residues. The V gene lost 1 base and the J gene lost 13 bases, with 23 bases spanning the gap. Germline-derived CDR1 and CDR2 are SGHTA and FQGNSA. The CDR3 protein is CASSLVSTDRGSGQFF. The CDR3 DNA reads TGTGCCAGCAGCTTAGTGTCGACCGACCGGGGGAGCGGACAGTTCTTC.

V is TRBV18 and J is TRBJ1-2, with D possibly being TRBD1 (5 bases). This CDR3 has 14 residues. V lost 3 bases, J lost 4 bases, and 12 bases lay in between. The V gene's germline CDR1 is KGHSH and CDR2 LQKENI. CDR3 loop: CASSPGRVGYGYTF. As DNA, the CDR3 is TGTGCCAGCTCACCGGGCAGGGTTGGCTATGGCTACACCTTC. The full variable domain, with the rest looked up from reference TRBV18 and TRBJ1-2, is NAGVMQNPRHLVRRRGQEARLRCSPMKGHSHVYWYRQLPEEGLKFMVYLQKENIIDESGMPKERFSAEFPKEGPSILRIQQVVRGDSAAYFCASSPGRVGYGYTFGSGTRLTVV.

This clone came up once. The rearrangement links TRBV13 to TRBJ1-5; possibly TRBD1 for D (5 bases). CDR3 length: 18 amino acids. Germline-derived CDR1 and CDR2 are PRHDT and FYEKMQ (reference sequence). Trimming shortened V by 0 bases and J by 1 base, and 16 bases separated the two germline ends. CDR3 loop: CASSLGGKGRRSNQPQHF. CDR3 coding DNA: TGTGCCAGCAGCTTAGGGGGTAAGGGGCGAAGAAGCAATCAGCCCCAGCATTTT.

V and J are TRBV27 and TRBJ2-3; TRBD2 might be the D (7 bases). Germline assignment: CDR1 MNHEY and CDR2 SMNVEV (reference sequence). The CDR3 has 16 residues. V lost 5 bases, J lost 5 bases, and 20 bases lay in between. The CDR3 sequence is CASSTLRGGQRDTQYF. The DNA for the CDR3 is TGTGCCAGCAGTACCCTTAGGGGGGGGCAGAGAGATACGCAGTATTTT.

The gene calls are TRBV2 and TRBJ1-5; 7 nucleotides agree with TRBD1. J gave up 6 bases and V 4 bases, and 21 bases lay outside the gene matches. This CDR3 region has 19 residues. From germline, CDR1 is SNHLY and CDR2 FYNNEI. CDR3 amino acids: CASSGSVTGTLSGSQPQHF. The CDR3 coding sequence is TGTGCCAGCAGTGGAAGTGTGACAGGGACCCTATCGGGTTCTCAGCCCCAGCATTTT. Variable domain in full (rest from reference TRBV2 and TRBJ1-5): EPEVTQTPSHQVTQMGQEVILRCVPISNHLYFYWYRQILGQKVEFLVSFYNNEISEKSEIFDDQFSVERPDGSNFTLKIRSTKLEDSAMYFCASSGSVTGTLSGSQPQHFGDGTRLSIL.

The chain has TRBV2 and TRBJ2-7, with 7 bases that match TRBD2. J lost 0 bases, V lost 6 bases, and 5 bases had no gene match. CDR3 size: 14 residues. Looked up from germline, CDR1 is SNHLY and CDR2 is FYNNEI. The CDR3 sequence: CASRGTTTSYEQYF. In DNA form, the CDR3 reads TGTGCCAGCAGGGGGACTACCACCTCCTACGAGCAGTACTTC.

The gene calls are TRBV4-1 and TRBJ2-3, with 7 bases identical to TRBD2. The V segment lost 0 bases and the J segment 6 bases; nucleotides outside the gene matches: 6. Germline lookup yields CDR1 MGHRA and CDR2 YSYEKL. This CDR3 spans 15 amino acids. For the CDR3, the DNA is TGCGCCAGCAGCCAAGATACGGGGGGTCGGGATACGCAGTATTTT. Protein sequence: CASSQDTGGRDTQYF.

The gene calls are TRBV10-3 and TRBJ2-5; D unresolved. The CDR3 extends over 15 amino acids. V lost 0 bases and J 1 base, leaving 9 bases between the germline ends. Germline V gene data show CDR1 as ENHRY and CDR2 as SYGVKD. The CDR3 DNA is TGTGCCATCAGTGAGTCACTGGGGTCCCAAGAGACCCAGTACTTC. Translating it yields CAISESLGSQETQYF.

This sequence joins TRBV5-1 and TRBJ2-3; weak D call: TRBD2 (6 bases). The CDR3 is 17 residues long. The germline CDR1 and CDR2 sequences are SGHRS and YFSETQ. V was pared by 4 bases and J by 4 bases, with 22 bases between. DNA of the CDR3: TGCGCCAGCAGCGGGGGAGGTGCAGGTACGGGGTCAGATACGCAGTATTTT. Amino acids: CASSGGGAGTGSDTQYF. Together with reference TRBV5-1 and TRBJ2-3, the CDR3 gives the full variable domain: KAGVTQTPRYLIKTRGQQVTLSCSPISGHRSVSWYQQTPGQGLQFLFEYFSETQRNKGNFPGRFSGRQFSNSRSEMNVSTLELGDSALYLCASSGGGAGTGSDTQYFGPGTRLTVL.

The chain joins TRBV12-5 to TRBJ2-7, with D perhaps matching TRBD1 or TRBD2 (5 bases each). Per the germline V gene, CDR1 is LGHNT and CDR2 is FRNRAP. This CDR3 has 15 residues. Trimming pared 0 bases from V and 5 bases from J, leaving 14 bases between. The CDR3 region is CASGLVNQGPHEQYF. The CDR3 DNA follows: TGTGCTAGTGGTTTGGTAAACCAGGGACCCCACGAGCAGTACTTC. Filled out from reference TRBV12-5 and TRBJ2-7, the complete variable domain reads DARVTQTPRHKVTEMGQEVTMRCQPILGHNTVFWYRQTMMQGLELLAYFRNRAPLDDSGMPKDRFSAEMPDATLATLKIQPSEPRDSAVYFCASGLVNQGPHEQYFGPGTRLTVT.

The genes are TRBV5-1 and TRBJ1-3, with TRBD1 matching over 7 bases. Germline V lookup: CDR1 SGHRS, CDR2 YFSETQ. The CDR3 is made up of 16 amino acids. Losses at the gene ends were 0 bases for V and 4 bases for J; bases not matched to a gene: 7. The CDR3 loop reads CASSLVETGAGNTIYF. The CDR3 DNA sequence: TGCGCCAGCAGCTTGGTCGAAACAGGGGCCGGAAACACCATATATTTT.

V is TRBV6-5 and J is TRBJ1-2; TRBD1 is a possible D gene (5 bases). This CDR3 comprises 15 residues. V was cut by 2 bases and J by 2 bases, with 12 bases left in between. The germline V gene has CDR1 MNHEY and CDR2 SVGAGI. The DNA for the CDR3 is TGTGCCAGCAGTTACCGGGGACCCCCAAACTATGGCTACACCTTC. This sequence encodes CASSYRGPPNYGYTF.

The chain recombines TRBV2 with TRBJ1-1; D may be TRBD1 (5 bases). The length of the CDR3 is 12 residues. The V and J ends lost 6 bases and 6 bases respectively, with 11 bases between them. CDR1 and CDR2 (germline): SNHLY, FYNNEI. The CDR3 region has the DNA TGTGCCAGCAGGGTAGGGACGGCTGAAGCTTTCTTT. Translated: CASRVGTAEAFF.

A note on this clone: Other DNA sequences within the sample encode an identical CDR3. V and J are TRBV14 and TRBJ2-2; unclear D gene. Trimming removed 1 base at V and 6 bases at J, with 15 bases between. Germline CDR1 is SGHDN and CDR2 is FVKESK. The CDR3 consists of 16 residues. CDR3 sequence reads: CASSQAPTRRAGELFF. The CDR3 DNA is TGTGCCAGCAGCCAAGCCCCCACACGAAGGGCCGGGGAGCTGTTTTTT. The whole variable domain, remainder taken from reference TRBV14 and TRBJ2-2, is EAGVTQFPSHSVIEKGQTVTLRCDPISGHDNLYWYRRVMGKEIKFLLHFVKESKQDESGMPNNRFLAERTGGTYSTLKVQPAELEDSGVYFCASSQAPTRRAGELFFGEGSRLTVL.

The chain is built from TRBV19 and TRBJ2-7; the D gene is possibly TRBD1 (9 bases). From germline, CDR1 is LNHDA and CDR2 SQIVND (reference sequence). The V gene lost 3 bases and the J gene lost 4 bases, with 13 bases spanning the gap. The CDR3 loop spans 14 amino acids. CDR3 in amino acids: CASSISGTGYEQYF. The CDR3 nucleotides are TGTGCCAGTAGTATTAGCGGGACAGGGTACGAGCAGTACTTC.

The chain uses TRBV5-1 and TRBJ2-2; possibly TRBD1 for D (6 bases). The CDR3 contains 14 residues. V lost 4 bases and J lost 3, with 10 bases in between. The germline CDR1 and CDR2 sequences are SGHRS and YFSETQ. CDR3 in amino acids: CASSGQRDTGELFF. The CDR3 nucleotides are TGCGCCAGCAGCGGACAGAGGGACACCGGGGAGCTGTTTTTT.

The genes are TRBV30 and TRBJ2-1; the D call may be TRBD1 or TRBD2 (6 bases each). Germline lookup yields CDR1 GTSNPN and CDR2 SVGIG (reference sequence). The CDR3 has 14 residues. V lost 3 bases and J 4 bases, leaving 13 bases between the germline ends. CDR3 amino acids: CAWRKGGFYNEQFF. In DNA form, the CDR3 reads TGTGCCTGGAGGAAGGGGGGATTTTACAATGAGCAGTTCTTC.

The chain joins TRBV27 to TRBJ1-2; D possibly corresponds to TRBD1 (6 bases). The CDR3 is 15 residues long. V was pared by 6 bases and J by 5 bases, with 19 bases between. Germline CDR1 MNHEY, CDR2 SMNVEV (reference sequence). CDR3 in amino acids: CASSLGGRSGYGYTF. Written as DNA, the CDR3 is TGTGCCAGCAGCCTAGGGGGAAGATCGGGGTATGGCTACACCTTC.